This TCR beta chain comes out of a study of a mutant IDH1 vaccine in newly diagnosed glioma. General study findings and limits: Whatever changes occurred in top peripheral T cell clonotypes seemed unrelated to pseudoprogression. Vaccine-induced immune responses occurred in approximately 93% of patients.

Some clones are missing from TCRdb's copy, which holds only in-frame ones; the method was immunoSEQ multiplex PCR. The sample gives about 51,000 clones, 65% to 80% of which show up once; over 1.5% is in the top ten. Indicated time point: baseline, week 1 (first vaccination visit). Described treatment: pre-vaccination baseline after standard-of-care therapy. Donors had new IDH1-mutant astrocytomas of WHO grade 3 or 4 (ATRX-lost). Notes on this clone: Its antigen is unidentified.

Per germline, CDR1 SGHRS and CDR2 YFSETQ. Trimming cost V 4 bases and J 2 bases; bases outside gene matches: 8. CDR3 length: 15 residues. The sample in question was PBMCs, obtained from a glioma patient treated with radiotherapy, temozolomide or both. V gene TRBV5-1 combines with J gene TRBJ1-2; 7 bases line up with TRBD1. The TCR sequence derives from a woman in her thirties or forties with glioma. CDR3 loop: CASSQGDTQNYGYTF. CDR3 coding DNA: TGCGCCAGCAGCCAGGGGGACACTCAGAACTATGGCTACACCTTC. Looking up the rest from reference TRBV5-1 and TRBJ1-2 gives the full variable domain: KAGVTQTPRYLIKTRGQQVTLSCSPISGHRSVSWYQQTPGQGLQFLFEYFSETQRNKGNFPGRFSGRQFSNSRSEMNVSTLELGDSALYLCASSQGDTQNYGYTFGSGTRLTVV.